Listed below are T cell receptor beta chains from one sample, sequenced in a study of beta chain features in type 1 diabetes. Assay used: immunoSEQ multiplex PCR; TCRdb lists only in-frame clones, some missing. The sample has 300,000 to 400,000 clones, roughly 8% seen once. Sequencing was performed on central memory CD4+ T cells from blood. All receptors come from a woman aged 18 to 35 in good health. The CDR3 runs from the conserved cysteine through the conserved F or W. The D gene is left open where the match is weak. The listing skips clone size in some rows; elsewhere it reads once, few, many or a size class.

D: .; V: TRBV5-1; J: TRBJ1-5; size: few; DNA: TGCGCCAGCAGCTTAGATTCTGTGCAGCCCCAGCATTTT; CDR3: CASSLDSVQPQHF
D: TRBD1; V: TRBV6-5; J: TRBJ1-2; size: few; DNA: TGTGCCAGCAGAAGACAGGGGGCGACCTATGGCTACACCTTC; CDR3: CASRRQGATYGYTF
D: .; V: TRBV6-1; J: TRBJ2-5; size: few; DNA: TGTGCCAGCAGTGAATTGCAGGCCGGGTCCCAGTACTTC; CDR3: CASSELQAGSQYF
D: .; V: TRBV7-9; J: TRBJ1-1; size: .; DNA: TGTGCCAGCAGCTTAGAGTTGAGACCGCTGAACACTGAAGCTTTCTTT; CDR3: CASSLELRPLNTEAFF
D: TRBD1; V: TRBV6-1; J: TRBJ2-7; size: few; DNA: TGTGCCAGCCTCAACCACAGGGGGCAAGGGGAGCAGTACTTC; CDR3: CASLNHRGQGEQYF
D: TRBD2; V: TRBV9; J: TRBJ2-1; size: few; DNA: TGTGCCAGCAGCGTCCGACAGAATAGCGGGATGTTGGATGAGCAGTTCTTC; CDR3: CASSVRQNSGMLDEQFF
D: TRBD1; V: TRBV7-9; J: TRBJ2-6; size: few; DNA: TGTGCCAGCAGCTCTGCAGGGGGCTCTGGGGCCAACGTCCTGACTTTC; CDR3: CASSSAGGSGANVLTF
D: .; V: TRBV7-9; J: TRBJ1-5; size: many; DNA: TGTGCCAGCAGCGGCGGAGACAGTAGCAATCAGCCCCAGCATTTT; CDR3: CASSGGDSSNQPQHF
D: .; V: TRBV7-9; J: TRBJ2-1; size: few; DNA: TGTGCCAGTGGAGGGAGTCGAGGCTACAATGAGCAGTTCTTC; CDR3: CASGGSRGYNEQFF
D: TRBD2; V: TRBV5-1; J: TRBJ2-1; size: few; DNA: TGCGCCAGCAGCTTGGACGGACTAGTTGGGTACAAGTTCTTC; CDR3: CASSLDGLVGYKFF
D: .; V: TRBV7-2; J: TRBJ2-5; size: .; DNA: TGTGCCAGCAGCTGGCTGAGACTGGAGACCCAGTACTTC; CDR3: CASSWLRLETQYF
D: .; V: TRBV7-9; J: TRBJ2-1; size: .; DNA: TGTGCCAGCAGCTTGGGGGCTTACAATGAGCAGTTCTTC; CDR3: CASSLGAYNEQFF
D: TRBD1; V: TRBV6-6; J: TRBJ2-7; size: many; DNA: TGTGCCAGCAGTCTGGACAGGGCGACCTACGAGCAGTACTTC; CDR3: CASSLDRATYEQYF
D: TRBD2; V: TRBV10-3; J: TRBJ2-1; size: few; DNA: TGTGCCATCAGTGAAAGGACTAGCGGGAGCGGTGAGCAGTTCTTC; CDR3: CAISERTSGSGEQFF
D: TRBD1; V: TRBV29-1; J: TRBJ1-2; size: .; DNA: TGCAGCGTCACAGACAGGGAGGTAGGCTACACCTTC; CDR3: CSVTDREVGYTF
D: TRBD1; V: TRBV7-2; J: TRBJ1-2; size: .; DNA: TGTGCCAGCAGCCCACACAGGGGGTACTATGGCTACACCTTC; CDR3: CASSPHRGYYGYTF